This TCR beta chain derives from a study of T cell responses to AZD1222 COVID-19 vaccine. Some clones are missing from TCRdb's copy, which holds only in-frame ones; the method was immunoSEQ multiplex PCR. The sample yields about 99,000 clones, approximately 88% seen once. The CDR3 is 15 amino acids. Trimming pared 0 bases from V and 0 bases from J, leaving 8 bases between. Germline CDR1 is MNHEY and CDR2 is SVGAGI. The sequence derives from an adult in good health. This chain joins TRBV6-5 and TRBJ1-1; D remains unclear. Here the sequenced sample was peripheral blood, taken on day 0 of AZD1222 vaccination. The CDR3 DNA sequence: TGTGCCAGCAGTTACTCGTGGGTCTTGAACACTGAAGCTTTCTTT. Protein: CASSYSWVLNTEAFF.